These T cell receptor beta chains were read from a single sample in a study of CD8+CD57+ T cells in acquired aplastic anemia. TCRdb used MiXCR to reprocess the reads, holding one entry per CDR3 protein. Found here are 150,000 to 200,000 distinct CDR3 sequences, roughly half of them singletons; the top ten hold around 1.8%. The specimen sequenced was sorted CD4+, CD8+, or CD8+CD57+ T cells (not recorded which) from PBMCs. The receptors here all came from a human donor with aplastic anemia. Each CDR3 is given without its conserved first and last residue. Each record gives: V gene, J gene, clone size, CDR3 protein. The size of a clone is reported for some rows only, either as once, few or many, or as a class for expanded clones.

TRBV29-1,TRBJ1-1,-,SLRGQGLAVVKFEAF
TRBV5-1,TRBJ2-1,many,ASSLQSGLTTYNEQF
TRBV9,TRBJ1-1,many,ASSVSHRAADTEAF
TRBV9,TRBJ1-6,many,ASSGGQGNNSPLH
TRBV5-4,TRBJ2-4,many,ASSSGSKIGNIQY
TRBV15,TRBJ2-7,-,ATSRDRSALLYEQY
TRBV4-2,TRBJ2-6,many,ASSQEVSGGSGANVLT
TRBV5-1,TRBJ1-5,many,ASSLTGMSNQPQH
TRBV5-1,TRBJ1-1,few,ASSQGFGGSYTEAF
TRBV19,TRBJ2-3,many,ASDLRRGSLSTDTQY
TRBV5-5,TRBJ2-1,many,ASSLAGEEFYNEQF
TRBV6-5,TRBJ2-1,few,ASSYTGTSGYYNEQF
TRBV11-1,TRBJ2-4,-,ASSLGSGADANIQY
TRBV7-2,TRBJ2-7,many,ASSLSGSYEQY
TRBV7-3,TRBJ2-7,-,ASSVGLAGDYEQY
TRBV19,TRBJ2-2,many,ASSIDRLMSNTGELF
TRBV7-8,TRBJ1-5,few,ASSSGQGEHQPQH
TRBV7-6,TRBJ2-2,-,ASSLSPGELF
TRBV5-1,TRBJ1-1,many,ASKLGRTGNTEAF
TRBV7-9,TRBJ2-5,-,ASSFPDTGTGVGETQY
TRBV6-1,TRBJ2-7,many,ASTTTSGSTYEQY
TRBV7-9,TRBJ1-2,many,ASSLAGTASYGYT
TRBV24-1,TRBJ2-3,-,ATSGGTEESDTQY
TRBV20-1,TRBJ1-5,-,SARGGRGGNQPQH
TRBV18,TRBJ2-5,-,ASSPQGGAEATQY
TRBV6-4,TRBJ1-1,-,ASSEGEGTEAF
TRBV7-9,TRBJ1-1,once,ASRTEGTEAF
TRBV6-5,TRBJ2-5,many,ATRTGGEETQY
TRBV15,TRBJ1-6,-,ATSRDQTGLGDSPLH
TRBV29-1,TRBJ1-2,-,SVVGGAADYGYT
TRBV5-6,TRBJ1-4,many,ASSLVGAEKLF
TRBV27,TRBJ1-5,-,ASTHRVGTQPQH
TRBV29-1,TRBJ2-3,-,SVEEGVYTDTQY
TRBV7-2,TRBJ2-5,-,ASTPQQTQY
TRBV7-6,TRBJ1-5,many,ASSFGTGGGQPQH
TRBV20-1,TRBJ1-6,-,SATDGIAPLH
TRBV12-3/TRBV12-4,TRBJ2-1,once,ASRSRGGNEQF
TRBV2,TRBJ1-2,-,ASSEGRQV
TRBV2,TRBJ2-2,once,APRTGEELF
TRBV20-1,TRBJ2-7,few,SARSGYEQY
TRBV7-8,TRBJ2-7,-,ASSEGLL